The next 5 T cell receptor beta chains were all read from a single sample in a study of beta chain features in type 1 diabetes. Isolated RNA was reverse transcribed in full, so expressed TCRB transcripts were sequenced. Measured with immunoSEQ multiplex PCR; TCRdb has only the in-frame clones, and not every one. This table holds 330,000 or so clones, around 20% found once. The sample comprised naive CD4+ T cells from blood. All receptors derive from a woman under 30 in good health.

The chain joins TRBV5-6 to TRBJ2-5; TRBD2 matches at 14 bases. The V segment lost 3 bases and the J segment 6 bases; nucleotides outside the gene matches: 10. The CDR3 is made up of 17 amino acids. CDR1 and CDR2 from the germline V gene are SGHDT and YYEEEE. CDR3 in DNA: TGTGCCAGCAGCTCGCCGGGACTAGCGGGAGAGATAAAGACCCAGTACTTC. Residues: CASSSPGLAGEIKTQYF.

The chain employs TRBV4-3 and TRBJ1-1; 7 bases are shared with TRBD1. CDR3 length: 13 residues. With 4 bases clipped from V and 3 bases from J, the junction kept 2 bases outside the gene matches. In germline, CDR1 is LGHNA, CDR2 YSLEER. CDR3 sequence (DNA): TGCGCCAGCAGCCTTGACAGGGACACTGAAGCTTTCTTT. Residues: CASSLDRDTEAFF.

The genes are TRBV7-9 and TRBJ1-1; possible D gene TRBD1, 6 bases. The CDR3 has 13 amino acids. Between the trimmed V and J ends, which lost 4 bases and 6 bases, there was a span of 12 bases. The V gene's germline CDR1 is SEHNR and CDR2 FQNEAQ (reference sequence). The CDR3 region is CASSSEAGAEAFF. Here the CDR3 DNA reads TGTGCCAGCAGCTCCGAGGCAGGGGCTGAAGCTTTCTTT.

This clone was seen a handful of times. This chain connects TRBV19 to TRBJ1-1; D not certain. V lost 6 bases and J 5 bases, leaving 10 bases between the germline ends. This CDR3 has 12 residues. Germline V CDR1 and CDR2: LNHDA, SQIVND (reference sequence). The CDR3: CASREGWTEAFF. CDR3 coding DNA: TGTGCCAGTAGAGAGGGCTGGACTGAAGCTTTCTTT. Full variable domain (remainder filled in from reference TRBV19 and TRBJ1-1): DGGITQSPKYLFRKEGQNVTLSCEQNLNHDAMYWYRQDPGQGLRLIYYSQIVNDFQKGDIAEGYSVSREKKESFPLTVTSAQKNPTAFYLCASREGWTEAFFGQGTRLTVV.

Here the CDR3 reads CASSEKGNLYEQYF. In DNA form, the CDR3 reads TGTGCCAGCAGTGAGAAGGGGAACCTCTACGAGCAGTACTTC. The chain couples TRBV2 to TRBJ2-7; D may be TRBD1 (5 bases). The CDR3 covers 14 residues. V was shortened by 3 bases and J by 3 bases, with 12 bases between the two germline ends. Germline V lookup: CDR1 SNHLY, CDR2 FYNNEI.